This T cell receptor beta chain was identified during a study of blood T cell repertoires in COVID-19. Study at large: Researchers got acute and convalescent COVID-19 samples from the United States, Italy and Spain.

Original analysis: How many nucleated cells were present was estimated from reference gene primer amplification. The repertoire was sequenced with immunoSEQ multiplex PCR; TCRdb's copy has only in-frame clones and lacks some. That table furnishes V, J and clone size, whereas the DNA furnished D and trimming. The data contain roughly 130,000 clones, roughly 80% of them seen just once; the ten biggest clones take up around 5%. The sample holds a few counts of this clone. Seattle patients were enrolled while actively infected and followed longitudinally. V trimming: 7 bases; J trimming: 5 bases; junction bases outside the gene matches: 5. Germline V lookup: CDR1 SQVTM, CDR2 ANQGSEA. The CDR3 is made up of 12 amino acids.

The material sequenced was peripheral blood. The chain couples TRBV29-1 to TRBJ2-3; 8 positions match TRBD2. The TCR originated in a woman in her sixties or seventies with COVID-19, enrolled during active disease. The CDR3 DNA is TGCAGCGCTGGGACTAGTGGAGATACGCAGTATTTT. Amino acids: CSAGTSGDTQYF.